The 13 T cell receptor beta chains in this list originate from one sample, sequenced in a study of vaccination effects on CD4 cells after COVID-19. Using immunoSEQ multiplex PCR, the repertoire was profiled, and TCRdb retains in-frame clones only, with some absent. The data show tens of thousands of clones, about two thirds seen once. Once cultured for approximately ten days, the cells underwent separation to obtain CD4+ T cells. Their antigen targets remain unknown. The sample consisted of CD4+ T cells from PBMCs cultured without peptide, taken before COVID-19 vaccination. The source of these receptors is a human donor who received a COVID-19 vaccine.

CDR3 coding DNA: TGTGCCAGCAGCAGGGGGCTAGTGGGGCAAGAGACCCAGTACTTC. Protein product: CASSRGLVGQETQYF. This rearrangement joins TRBV6-5 to TRBJ2-5; 8 bases are a match to TRBD1. This CDR3 is 15 amino acids long. Germline V gives CDR1 MNHEY, CDR2 SVGAGI. Germline trimming cut 6 bases from V and 2 bases from J; bases unmatched to any gene: 8.

This sequence joins TRBV19 and TRBJ2-1; 7 nucleotides line up with TRBD2. This CDR3 region has 14 residues. CDR1 LNHDA and CDR2 SQIVND come from the germline V gene (reference sequence). Trimming took 4 bases from V and 8 from J; bases not matched to a gene: 8. This CDR3 is CASSSVAGSDEQFF. In nucleotides, the CDR3 is TGTGCCAGTAGTAGCGTAGCGGGCTCGGATGAGCAGTTCTTC.

The V and J genes are TRBV4-2 and TRBJ2-3; 9 bases align to TRBD2. The J segment lost 6 bases and the V segment lost 1 base, leaving 2 bases of the junction unmatched. The CDR3 totals 14 residues. CDR1 LGHNA and CDR2 YNFKEQ come from the germline V gene. The CDR3: CASSQGAGGDTQYF. The DNA for the CDR3 is TGTGCCAGCAGCCAAGGAGCGGGAGGTGATACGCAGTATTTT.

The gene calls are TRBV19 and TRBJ2-3; the match to TRBD2 covers 10 bases. V gave up 3 bases and J gave up 4 bases; unmatched junction bases: 7. Per the germline V gene, CDR1 is LNHDA and CDR2 is SQIVND (reference sequence). The CDR3 is made up of 16 amino acids. CDR3 coding DNA: TGTGCCAGTAGTATTCCCGCTAGCGGGAGTGCAGATACGCAGTATTTT. It is translated as CASSIPASGSADTQYF.

This clone was seen only a few times. The CDR3 reads CASSLESSFYGYTF. In nucleotides, the CDR3 is TGTGCCAGCAGCTTAGAGAGCAGCTTCTATGGCTACACCTTC. The J gene is TRBJ1-2, the V gene TRBV7-9; D remains unclear. The V gene lost 1 base and the J gene lost 4 bases, with 10 bases spanning the gap. The CDR3 length is 14 residues. CDR1 and CDR2 from the germline V gene are SEHNR and FQNEAQ (reference sequence).

This sequence joins TRBV13 and TRBJ1-1; D is unclear. Germline V gene lookup returns CDR1 PRHDT and CDR2 FYEKMQ (reference sequence). The CDR3 spans 16 residues. V was clipped by 5 bases and J by 1 base, with 17 bases between them. The CDR3 is CASSHLQRAGNTEAFF. The CDR3 nucleotides read TGTGCCAGCAGCCACCTACAGCGTGCCGGGAACACTGAAGCTTTCTTT.

The rearrangement uses TRBV6-6 and TRBJ1-2, with 8 positions matching TRBD1. Unmatched junction bases numbered 13, after V lost 4 bases and J lost 6 bases. CDR1 MNHNY and CDR2 SVGAGI come from the germline V gene (reference sequence). The CDR3 is 16 residues long. The CDR3 protein is CASSSPTGAGKNGYTF. DNA for the CDR3: TGTGCCAGCAGTTCCCCGACAGGGGCGGGGAAAAATGGCTACACCTTC.

The V and J genes are TRBV13 and TRBJ2-1; a weak D match, TRBD1 (6 bases). This CDR3 has 16 residues. Germline V gene data show CDR1 as PRHDT and CDR2 as FYEKMQ (reference sequence). The germline V and J ends were trimmed by 3 bases and 4 bases, with 16 bases remaining between them. CDR3 nucleotide sequence: TGTGCCAGCAGCTTCTCGGGACACCGAAGATACAATGAGCAGTTCTTC. Amino acid sequence: CASSFSGHRRYNEQFF.

This chain joins TRBV7-9 and TRBJ2-7; 9 nucleotides agree with TRBD1. V shed 1 base, J shed 1 base, and the junction held 5 bases outside the gene matches. Germline loops: CDR1 SEHNR, CDR2 FQNEAQ (reference sequence). This CDR3 is 16 amino acids long. The chain's CDR3 is CASSLVGTGFSYEQYF. The DNA of the CDR3 is TGTGCCAGCAGCTTAGTCGGGACAGGGTTTTCCTACGAGCAGTACTTC. The entire variable domain, with the rest obtained from reference TRBV7-9 and TRBJ2-7, is as follows: DTGVSQNPRHKITKRGQNVTFRCDPISEHNRLYWYRQTLGQGPEFLTYFQNEAQLEKSRLLSDRFSAERPKGSFSTLEIQRTEQGDSAMYLCASSLVGTGFSYEQYFGPGTRLTVT.

V and J are TRBV9 and TRBJ2-2, with D maybe TRBD2 (5 bases). Germline V gene lookup returns CDR1 SGDLS and CDR2 YYNGEE. There are 12 residues in the CDR3. Deletions cut 7 bases from V and 6 bases from J, with 10 bases between. CDR3 residues: CASGLGAGELFF. In nucleotides, the CDR3 is TGTGCCAGCGGTTTGGGAGCCGGGGAGCTGTTTTTT.

The chain carries TRBV5-4 and TRBJ1-1, with D unclear. Trimming shortened V by 1 base and J by 1 base, and 5 bases separated the two germline ends. CDR1 SGHNT and CDR2 YYREEE come from the germline V gene (reference sequence). The CDR3 extends over 13 amino acids. CDR3 nucleotides: TGTGCCAGCAGCTTGAGCCGGAACACTGAAGCTTTCTTT. As protein: CASSLSRNTEAFF.

This rearrangement joins TRBV10-3 to TRBJ2-5; the match to TRBD2 covers 8 bases. The CDR3 runs to 14 residues. The V gene's germline CDR1 is ENHRY and CDR2 SYGVKD. Unmatched junction bases numbered 10, after V lost 9 bases and J lost 4 bases. This CDR3 reads CAMRGSSGSETQYF. The CDR3 DNA reads TGTGCCATGCGGGGCTCTAGCGGGTCAGAGACCCAGTACTTC.

This clone was seen once. The genes are TRBV27 and TRBJ2-3; a possible D gene is TRBD1 (6 bases). The CDR3 runs to 13 residues. Germline V gene data show CDR1 as MNHEY and CDR2 as SMNVEV (reference sequence). The ends were cut back, 6 bases at V and 1 base at J, with 8 bases in the middle. The chain's CDR3 is CASRGAGTDTQYF. Written as DNA, the CDR3 is TGTGCCAGCAGGGGGGCTGGCACAGATACGCAGTATTTT.